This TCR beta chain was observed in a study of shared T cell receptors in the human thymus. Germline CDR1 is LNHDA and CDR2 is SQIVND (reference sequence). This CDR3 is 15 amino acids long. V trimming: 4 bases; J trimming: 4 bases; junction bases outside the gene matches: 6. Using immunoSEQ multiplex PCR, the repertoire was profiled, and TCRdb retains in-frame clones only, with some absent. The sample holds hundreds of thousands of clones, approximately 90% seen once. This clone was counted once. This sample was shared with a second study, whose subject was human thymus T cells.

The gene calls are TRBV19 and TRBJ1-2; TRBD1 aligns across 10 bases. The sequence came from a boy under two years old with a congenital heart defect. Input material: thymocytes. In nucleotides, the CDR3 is TGTGCCAGTAGTACGGGACAGGGGAATTTCTATGGCTACACCTTC. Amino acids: CASSTGQGNFYGYTF.